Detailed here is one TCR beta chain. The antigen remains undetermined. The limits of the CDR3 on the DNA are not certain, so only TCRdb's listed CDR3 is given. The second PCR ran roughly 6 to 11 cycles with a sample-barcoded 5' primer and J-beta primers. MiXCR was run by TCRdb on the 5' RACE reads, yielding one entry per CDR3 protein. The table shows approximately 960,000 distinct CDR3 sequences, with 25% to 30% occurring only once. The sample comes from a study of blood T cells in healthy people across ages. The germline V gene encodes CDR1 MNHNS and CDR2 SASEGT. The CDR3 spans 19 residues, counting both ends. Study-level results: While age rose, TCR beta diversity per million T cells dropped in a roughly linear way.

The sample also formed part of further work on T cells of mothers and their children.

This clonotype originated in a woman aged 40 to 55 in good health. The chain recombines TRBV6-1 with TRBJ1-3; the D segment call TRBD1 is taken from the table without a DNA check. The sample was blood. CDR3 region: CASSGGSYEQYFGPGTIYF.